This TCR beta chain derives from a study of blood T cell repertoires in COVID-19. Study-level information: Specimens from acute and convalescent COVID-19 originated in the United States, Italy and Spain. PBMCs, B-cell-depleted T cells, or T cells provided the cDNA or gDNA that made up the material.

Seattle-derived patients entered the study during active infection and were followed longitudinally. Authors' methods: Reference gene primers were amplified, and this amplification served to estimate nucleated cell counts. Some clones are missing from TCRdb's copy, which holds only in-frame ones; the method was immunoSEQ multiplex PCR. The DNA gave D and trimming, while V, J and clone size come from that table. The repertoire holds approximately 500,000 clones, 85% to 90% seen once, with roughly 8.3% in the top ten. V dropped 5 bases and J dropped 6 bases, with 32 bases sitting between them. The V gene's germline CDR1 is GTSNPN and CDR2 SVGIG (reference sequence). CDR3 size: 19 residues.

This TCR derives from a woman between 50 and 59 years old with COVID-19, enrolled during active disease. Sequences were obtained from peripheral blood. The rearrangement joins TRBV30 to TRBJ2-1, with D possibly being TRBD1 (6 bases). CDR3 DNA sequence: TGTGCCTGGGAGTTGAGAAGGGTAACCCCGGGACATCTGATCAATGAGCAGTTCTTC. This gives the protein CAWELRRVTPGHLINEQFF.